The present T cell receptor beta chain was sequenced within a study of blood T cell repertoires in COVID-19. Study information: In each case, the material was cDNA or gDNA derived from T cells, B-cell-depleted T cells, or PBMCs.

CDR1 is SGHNT, CDR2 YYREEE, per germline (reference sequence). The CDR3 length is 15 residues. Trimming at V came to 3 bases and at J to 4 bases, leaving 8 bases not matched to a gene. The repertoire was sequenced with immunoSEQ multiplex PCR; TCRdb's copy has only in-frame clones and lacks some. The sample contains roughly 82,000 clones, about 86% of which appear only once. Sequenced input: peripheral blood. The chain recombines TRBV5-4 with TRBJ1-2; 8 nucleotides match TRBD1. The sequence came from a woman aged 60-75 years with acute or convalescent COVID-19. CDR3 DNA: TGTGCCAGCAGCTCGGGCAGGGACAGGTCCTATGGCTACACCTTC. Protein product: CASSSGRDRSYGYTF.